The T cell receptor beta chain described here comes from a study of post-analysis software for immune sequencing data. Study-level points and caveats: Among multiple sclerosis patients, normalized Chao1 diversity was significantly below that of controls. Co-batched samples clustered tightly together by F measure. About 5 TRBV segments occurring more often in patients than controls included TRBV5-6, TRBV5-1 and TRBV20-1.

V dropped 5 bases and J dropped 4 bases, with 14 bases sitting between them. CDR3 length equals 14 residues. CDR1 and CDR2 from the germline V gene are MNHEY and SMNVEV (reference sequence). The authors incorporated unique molecular identifiers into the TCR beta cDNA libraries. Each sample of roughly 1 to 11 million input T cells yielded about 500,000 cDNA molecules, so each molecule approximated one T cell. TCRdb processed the PCR reads anew with MiXCR; each CDR3 protein has one entry. This sample has about 770,000 distinct CDR3 sequences, with 35% to 55% found just once. As to this clonotype: Its antigen is unidentified.

Sequences were obtained from blood. The V call is TRBV27, the J call TRBJ2-5, with no clear D. This clonotype was obtained from a girl aged 5-17 years with multiple sclerosis. DNA of the CDR3: TGTGCCAGCAGTCCTTCCAAGCGTGGAGAGACCCAGTACTTC. Its protein is CASSPSKRGETQYF.